This T cell receptor (beta chain) was observed in a study of beta chain features in type 1 diabetes. Study in general: The samples had approximately 100,000,000 sorted cells examined in all. General study results and limits: There were fewer insertions and more deletions at the VDJ junctions of type 1 diabetes patients. Moderate but significant shortening of TCRB CDR3s was recorded in all four CD4+ subsets from Type 1 diabetes patients. Within the patient group, naive, central memory and Treg TCRB repertoires appeared more similar to each other than within healthy donors.

Expressed TCRB transcripts were sequenced because the entire RNA isolate underwent reverse transcription. The protocol was immunoSEQ multiplex PCR, while the TCRdb copy is restricted to in-frame clones and leaves out a portion. The repertoire holds hundreds of thousands of clones, with around 15% as singletons. As for this clone: The antigen is not known.

V was cut by 0 bases and J by 3 bases, with 15 bases left in between. Germline loops: CDR1 LGHNA, CDR2 YSLEER. The CDR3 loop spans 18 amino acids. This receptor was identified in a man in his late teens or twenties in good health. This rearrangement joins TRBV4-3 to TRBJ2-6; D is undetermined. Sequencing was performed on naive CD4+ T cells from blood. The CDR3 is CASSQDQLRMLGANVLTF. The DNA of the CDR3 is TGCGCCAGCAGCCAAGATCAGCTCCGGATGCTTGGGGCCAACGTCCTGACTTTC.